The rows below give T cell receptor beta chains drawn from one sample of a study of blood T cells in healthy people across ages. TCRdb analysed the 5' RACE reads with MiXCR anew, one entry per CDR3 protein. The sample includes about 1.5 million distinct CDR3 sequences, roughly two fifths of them seen just once. Sequencing was performed on blood. These receptors originate from a young woman in good health. Each CDR3 is given with its conserved first and last residue. The order of the fields is clone size, D gene, J gene, V gene, CDR3 DNA, CDR3 protein. A D gene is named only where the DNA matches it firmly. Clone sizes are given selectively: once, few, many, or a class where the clone is expanded.

. . TRBJ2-7 TRBV5-1 TGCGCCAGCAGCTTAAGGGCTGGAGGGGACTCCTACAATGAGCAGTACTTC CASSLRAGGDSYNEQYF
few TRBD1 TRBJ2-7 TRBV6-2/TRBV6-3 TGTGCCAGCAGTTACTCGGACAGGGAATCCTACGAGCAGTACTTC CASSYSDRESYEQYF
. . TRBJ1-2 TRBV25-1 TGTGCCAGCAGTCCTGAAGATGGAGGGACACCAGGATGGGGTGGCTACACCTTC CASSPEDGGTPGWGGYTF
. . TRBJ2-5 TRBV5-5 TGTGCCAGCAGTTGGGGCGTGGAGACCCAGTACTTC CASSWGVETQYF
. . TRBJ2-5 TRBV4-2 TGTGCCAGCAGCCAAGATTGGAGTCTTTACAATGAGCAGTACTTC CASSQDWSLYNEQYF
. TRBD2 TRBJ2-7 TRBV20-1 TGCAGTGCTAGTGTGGGGAGGGATAGGGCCTACGAGCAGTACTTC CSASVGRDRAYEQYF
. . TRBJ1-1 TRBV20-1 TGCAGTGCAGTAGCCGGACAGATGAACACTGAAGCTTTCTTT CSAVAGQMNTEAFF
. TRBD2 TRBJ2-1 TRBV7-2 TGTGCCAGCAGCACCAGACTAGCGGGACCATACAATGAGCAGTTCTTC CASSTRLAGPYNEQFF
. . TRBJ2-7 TRBV27 TGTGCCAGCAGTTTCCACGGAGTCGGCGAGCAGTACTTC CASSFHGVGEQYF
. . TRBJ2-3 TRBV6-5 TGTGCCAGCAGTTACTCGGATAGCGTAGGAGATACGCAGTATTTT CASSYSDSVGDTQYF
. TRBD1 TRBJ1-6 TRBV11-1 TGTGCCAGCAGCGAGAGACAGGGGATGAGGAATAATTCACCCCTCCACTTT CASSERQGMRNNSPLHF
. TRBD1 TRBJ2-7 TRBV28 TGTGCCAGTGGGGACAGGATCCACGAGCAGTACTTC CASGDRIHEQYF
. TRBD2 TRBJ2-7 TRBV27 TGTGCCAGCAGTTTCGTTAGCGGGGTTTACAATGAGCAGTACTTC CASSFVSGVYNEQYF
. TRBD2 TRBJ2-2 TRBV7-9 TGTGCCAGCAGCCCCACCCCTTTAGCGGGAACCTACACCGGGGAGCTGTTTTTT CASSPTPLAGTYTGELFF
. TRBD2 TRBJ2-3 TRBV5-4 TGTGCCAGCCACACTAGCGACACAGATACGCAGTATTTT CASHTSDTDTQYF
. TRBD1 TRBJ1-2 TRBV12-3/TRBV12-4 TGTGCCAGCAGCCTTACAGGGGACAATGGCTACACCTTC CASSLTGDNGYTF
. . TRBJ2-5 TRBV29-1 TGCAGCGTGATGACAGCCCAAGAGACCCAGTACTTC CSVMTAQETQYF
. TRBD1 TRBJ1-1 TRBV12-3/TRBV12-4 TGTGCCAGCAGTGAAACAGGGGTGAACACTGAAGCTTTCTTT CASSETGVNTEAFF
. . TRBJ2-7 TRBV7-2 TGTGCCAGCAGCTTTCGGAGAGGGCCCTACGAGCAGTACTTC CASSFRRGPYEQYF
. . TRBJ1-2 TRBV30 TGTGCCTGGAGTTATGTGGGGGCGTTGTACTATGGCTACACCTTC CAWSYVGALYYGYTF
. TRBD1 TRBJ1-1 TRBV18 TGTGCCAGCTCACCGCTGACAGGGGCGAACACTGAAGCTTTCTTT CASSPLTGANTEAFF
. . TRBJ1-4 TRBV12-3/TRBV12-4 TGTGCCAGCCGACGAGGCGGGAATGAAAAACTGTTTTTT CASRRGGNEKLFF
few TRBD1 TRBJ2-7 TRBV27 TGTGCCAGCAGTTTATCGGGCAGGGGGCATTACGAGCAGTACTTC CASSLSGRGHYEQYF
. TRBD1 TRBJ1-2 TRBV24-1 TGTGCCATCAGTGATCGTCGGACAGGACTTAACTATGGCTACACCTTC CAISDRRTGLNYGYTF
. TRBD1 TRBJ2-7 TRBV12-3/TRBV12-4 TGTGCCAGCAGTCTGGGACAGCCAGGGTACGAGCAGTACTTC CASSLGQPGYEQYF
. . TRBJ1-6 TRBV6-2/TRBV6-3 TGTGCCAGCAACCGACGGGATTCACCCCTCCACTTT CASNRRDSPLHF
. . TRBJ1-2 TRBV7-9 TGTGGCAGCACCAGGGACCCAATGGCTAACTATGGCTACACCTTC CGSTRDPMANYGYTF
few TRBD1 TRBJ1-2 TRBV11-2 TGTGCCAGCAGCTCCACCGGACAGGGCGGCTATGGCTACACCTTC CASSSTGQGGYGYTF
. TRBD1 TRBJ2-7 TRBV7-9 TGTGCCAGCACCGGACAGGCCCAAAACGAGCAGTACTTC CASTGQAQNEQYF
few . TRBJ2-1 TRBV29-1 TGCAGCGTTCCCCCCCCCACTATAGCGGCCCTCGACAATGAGCAGTTCTTC CSVPPPTIAALDNEQFF
. . TRBJ2-4 TRBV7-2 TGTGCCAGCAGCTTAGCGCCGCTGCGGGCCAAAAGCATTCAGTACTTC CASSLAPLRAKSIQYF
. . TRBJ1-1 TRBV18 TGTGCCAGCTCACCAGTTCCCCGGCCGGACACTGAAGCTTTCTTT CASSPVPRPDTEAFF
once . TRBJ2-7 TRBV14 TGTGCCAGCAGCCAAGAGGGGGAGCCCGACGAGCAGTACTTC CASSQEGEPDEQYF
. . TRBJ2-7 TRBV7-2 TGTGCCAGCAGCCCGGGGTACGATTCCTACGAGCAGTACTTC CASSPGYDSYEQYF
few TRBD2 TRBJ2-3 TRBV6-2/TRBV6-3 TGTGCCATCCGTTCTAGCGGGGGGAGCACAGATACGCAGTATTTT CAIRSSGGSTDTQYF
. . TRBJ2-7 TRBV7-2 TGTGCCAGCAGCTTAAAGGGGAGTGCAATGGCGACCTACGAGCAGTACTTC CASSLKGSAMATYEQYF
. TRBD1 TRBJ1-4 TRBV20-1 TGCAGTGCTAGAGTAGGACAGGGGAATGAAAAACTGTTTTTT CSARVGQGNEKLFF
. TRBD1 TRBJ2-3 TRBV12-5 TGTGCTAGTGGTTTGTGGGAAAGGACAGGGCCAGATACGCAGTATTTT CASGLWERTGPDTQYF
few TRBD2 TRBJ2-1 TRBV11-2 TGTGCCAGCAGCTTAACGACTAGCGGTGGGAATGAGCAGTTCTTC CASSLTTSGGNEQFF
many . TRBJ2-5 TRBV14 TGTGCCAGCAGCCAAGATAGAGGGTACCAAGAGACCCAGTACTTC CASSQDRGYQETQYF
few . TRBJ2-1 TRBV24-1 TGTGCCACCAGTGATATCGGACGACGTGGGGAGGATGAGCAGTTCTTC CATSDIGRRGEDEQFF
few TRBD1 TRBJ2-1 TRBV12-3/TRBV12-4 TGTGCCAGCAGACCTCTCATGGGACAGGATCAGTTCTTC CASRPLMGQDQFF